A single sample is the source of the 17 T cell receptor beta chains below, sequenced in a study of CD8 T cells in ankylosing spondylitis. Broader study findings: Within ankylosing spondylitis blood, a TCR beta motif made up of under 10 highly homologous variants appeared to be characteristic.

These receptors lack a known antigen. One entry per CDR3 protein results from TCRdb running MiXCR on the 5' RACE reads. This sample has around 890,000 distinct CDR3 sequences; 10% to 15% occur once, and the top ten carry less than 0.65%. Sequences were obtained from blood, either unsorted or a sorted T cell fraction (not recorded which). The receptors here all came from a male donor with ankylosing spondylitis.

Many counts were recorded for this clonotype. The rearrangement uses TRBV18 and TRBJ2-5; unclear D gene. The germline CDR1 and CDR2 sequences are KGHSH and LQKENI. CDR3 length: 13 residues. V lost 8 bases to trimming and J lost 2 bases, with 12 bases between them. DNA for the CDR3: TGTGCCAGCAGCCGTGACATTCAAGAGACCCAGTACTTC. It translates to CASSRDIQETQYF. Complete variable domain (other parts from reference TRBV18 and TRBJ2-5): NAGVMQNPRHLVRRRGQEARLRCSPMKGHSHVYWYRQLPEEGLKFMVYLQKENIIDESGMPKERFSAEFPKEGPSILRIQQVVRGDSAAYFCASSRDIQETQYFGPGTRLLVL.

The table lists this clonotype with many counts. The chain combines TRBV20-1 with TRBJ1-1; no clear D. Per germline, CDR1 DFQATT and CDR2 SNEGSKA (reference sequence). The CDR3 is 12 amino acids. Trimming stripped 3 bases from V and 5 bases from J, with 10 bases between. CDR3: CSASSRVTEAFF. CDR3 in DNA: TGCAGTGCTAGTTCCCGGGTAACTGAAGCTTTCTTT.

This clonotype was picked up many times. The CDR3 loop reads CSVFRETQYF. In DNA form, the CDR3 reads TGCAGCGTATTCCGCGAGACCCAGTACTTC. The rearrangement joins TRBV29-1 to TRBJ2-5, with D uncertain. CDR3 length: 10 residues. Trimming took 6 bases from V and 5 from J, leaving 7 bases between them. CDR1 is SQVTM, CDR2 ANQGSEA, per germline.

This clonotype has ten or more counts. The chain combines TRBV5-1 with TRBJ2-1; 12 nucleotides match TRBD2. The length of the CDR3 is 16 residues. Germline-derived CDR1 and CDR2 are SGHRS and YFSETQ. V was pared by 4 bases and J by 7 bases, with 9 bases of the junction left unmatched. The CDR3 nucleotides read TGCGCCAGCAGCCTCCCCCTAGCGGGAGGGGGGAATGAGCAGTTCTTC. It codes for CASSLPLAGGGNEQFF.

This clonotype was seen only a few times. V is TRBV6-1 and J is TRBJ2-4; D perhaps matches TRBD1 (6 bases). CDR1 MNHNS and CDR2 SASEGT come from the germline V gene. V lost 6 bases and J 6 bases, leaving 12 bases between the germline ends. This CDR3 spans 13 amino acids. CDR3 sequence: CASRQGPANIQYF. In DNA form, the CDR3 reads TGTGCCAGCAGACAGGGTCCGGCAAACATTCAGTACTTC.

The chain carries TRBV2 and TRBJ2-7; D is unresolved. Germline V gene lookup returns CDR1 SNHLY and CDR2 FYNNEI. The CDR3 is made up of 13 amino acids. V was pared by 2 bases and J by 4 bases, with 9 bases between. The CDR3 region is CASSEQVEYEQYF. DNA of the CDR3: TGTGCCAGCAGTGAACAGGTTGAATACGAGCAGTACTTC.

This chain uses TRBV28 with TRBJ2-6, with no clear D. V lost 4 bases and J 4 bases, leaving 8 bases between the germline ends. CDR1 is MDHEN, CDR2 SYDVKM, per germline. The CDR3 contains 14 residues. The CDR3 is CASSSPLGANVLTF. DNA for the CDR3: TGTGCCAGCAGTTCCCCTCTAGGGGCCAACGTCCTGACTTTC. The variable domain in full, with the rest retrieved from reference TRBV28 and TRBJ2-6, is DVKVTQSSRYLVKRTGEKVFLECVQDMDHENMFWYRQDPGLGLRLIYFSYDVKMKEKGDIPEGYSVSREKKERFSLILESASTNQTSMYLCASSSPLGANVLTFGAGSRLTVL.

The V gene is TRBV20-1, the J gene TRBJ1-2, with TRBD1 matching over 10 bases. J lost 5 bases, V lost 6 bases, and 12 bases had no gene match. Germline CDR1 DFQATT, CDR2 SNEGSKA (reference sequence). The CDR3 totals 15 residues. CDR3 bases: TGCAGTGCCAGTTTTAAGGGACAGGGGTTTTATGGCTACACCTTC. It translates to CSASFKGQGFYGYTF.

V is TRBV20-1 and J is TRBJ2-1, with 10 bases aligning to TRBD1. After removal of 2 bases from V and 3 bases from J, the junction contained 10 bases not matched to a gene. This CDR3 contains 17 residues. Germline lookup yields CDR1 DFQATT and CDR2 SNEGSKA (reference sequence). DNA for the CDR3: TGCAGTGCTAGACTTCAAGGAGGGACAGGGGTCTACAATGAGCAGTTCTTC. This sequence encodes CSARLQGGTGVYNEQFF.

This clonotype occurred a few times. CDR3 in amino acids: CSASTRSSYNEQFF. The CDR3 region has the DNA TGCAGTGCCAGCACAAGGAGCTCCTACAATGAGCAGTTCTTC. The J gene is TRBJ2-1, the V gene TRBV20-1; D is unclear. The CDR3 consists of 14 residues. Trimming pared 6 bases from V and 0 bases from J, leaving 12 bases between. Germline CDR1 DFQATT, CDR2 SNEGSKA (reference sequence).

This clonotype was picked up a small number of times. The J gene is TRBJ2-5, the V gene TRBV5-1; 7 bases line up with TRBD1. Germline CDR1 reads SGHRS; CDR2 reads YFSETQ. The CDR3 contains 13 residues. V lost 7 bases, J lost 5 bases, and 8 bases stayed unmatched. Here the CDR3 reads CASRDSAPETQYF. In DNA form, the CDR3 reads TGCGCCAGCCGGGACAGCGCCCCGGAGACCCAGTACTTC.

In its sample, this clonotype was seen a few times. This sequence joins TRBV20-1 and TRBJ2-7, with TRBD1 matching 7 bases. There are 15 residues in the CDR3. Germline CDR1 and CDR2: DFQATT and SNEGSKA (reference sequence). V lost 0 bases, J lost 3 bases, and 8 bases stayed unmatched. CDR3 in amino acids: CSAREAHTGDYEQYF. The CDR3 DNA follows: TGCAGTGCTAGAGAGGCGCACACAGGGGACTACGAGCAGTACTTC.

V and J are TRBV27 and TRBJ1-5, with D unclear. The germline V gene encodes CDR1 MNHEY and CDR2 SMNVEV (reference sequence). CDR3 size: 13 residues. The V end was cut by 2 bases, the J end by 7 bases, with 9 bases between. For the CDR3, the DNA is TGTGCCAGCAGTTTAGGACTCCTCCAGCCCCAGCATTTT. This translates into CASSLGLLQPQHF.

J is TRBJ2-1 and V is TRBV20-1; 9 bases line up with TRBD1. The germline V gene has CDR1 DFQATT and CDR2 SNEGSKA (reference sequence). The trim removed 8 bases at V and 3 bases at J, leaving 5 bases unmatched. The CDR3 contains 13 residues. The CDR3 sequence is CSSRQGVYNEQFF. CDR3 bases: TGCAGTTCCCGACAGGGGGTCTACAATGAGCAGTTCTTC.

This clonotype was observed a few times. The chain joins TRBV28 to TRBJ2-5; D tentatively reads TRBD1 or TRBD2 (7 bases each). V gave up 7 bases and J gave up 1 base, with 13 bases separating them. The CDR3 is 14 amino acids. Looked up from germline, CDR1 is MDHEN and CDR2 is SYDVKM. Here the CDR3 reads CASKGRGRQETQYF. The CDR3, as DNA: TGTGCCAGCAAAGGGAGGGGGCGCCAAGAGACCCAGTACTTC.

The chain is built from TRBV6-2 or TRBV6-3 and TRBJ2-7, with 7 bases fitting TRBD1. The CDR3 spans 13 residues. Germline CDR1 and CDR2: MNHEY and SVGEGT. V dropped 2 bases and J dropped 6; count of bases not matched to a gene: 4. The CDR3, as DNA: TGTGCCAGCAGTTACGGGACAGCAAGCGAGCAGTACTTC. It codes for CASSYGTASEQYF.

As for this clonotype: The junction does not match germline at one end; this may be a read error. This rearrangement joins TRBV20-1 to TRBJ1-1; D is perhaps TRBD1 (5 bases). Germline CDR1 DFQATT, CDR2 SNEGSKA (reference sequence). The CDR3 runs to 16 residues. CDR3 sequence: CSARLPPSKGNTEAVF. CDR3 sequence (DNA): TGCAGTGCTAGACTCCCCCCATCAAAGGGGAACACTGAAGCTGTCTTT.